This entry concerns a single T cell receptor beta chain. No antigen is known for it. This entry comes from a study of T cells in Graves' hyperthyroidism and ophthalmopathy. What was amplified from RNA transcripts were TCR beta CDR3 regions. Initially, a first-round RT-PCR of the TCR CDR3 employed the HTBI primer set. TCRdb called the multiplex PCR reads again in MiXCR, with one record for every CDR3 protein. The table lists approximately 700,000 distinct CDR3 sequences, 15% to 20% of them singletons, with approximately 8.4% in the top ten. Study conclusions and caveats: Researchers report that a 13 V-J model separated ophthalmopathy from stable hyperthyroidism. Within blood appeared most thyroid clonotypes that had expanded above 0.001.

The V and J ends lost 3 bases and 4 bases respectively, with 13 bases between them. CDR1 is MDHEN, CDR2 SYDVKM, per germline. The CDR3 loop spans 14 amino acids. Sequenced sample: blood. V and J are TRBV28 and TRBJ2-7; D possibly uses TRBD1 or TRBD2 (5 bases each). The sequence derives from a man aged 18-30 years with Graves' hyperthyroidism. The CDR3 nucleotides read TGTGCCAGCAGTTTGGTGGGACCCCCATACGAGCAGTACTTC. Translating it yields CASSLVGPPYEQYF.